A selection of T cell receptor beta chains follows, all from one sample in a study of immune heterogeneity within non-small cell lung tumors. TCRdb re-called the multiplex PCR reads through MiXCR, storing one row per CDR3 protein. The data contain 20,000 to 25,000 distinct CDR3 sequences, 25% to 30% of them singletons. Sequenced: lung tumor tissue. These receptors were taken from a middle-aged man with non-small cell lung cancer. Both conserved end residues are part of each CDR3. D genes are given only for firm matches. Size values are once, few and many counts, or a class for expanded clones, and some rows have none.

J gene | D gene | clone size | V gene | CDR3 DNA | CDR3 protein
TRBJ1-4 | . | few | TRBV7-9 | TGTGCCAGCAGCTTAGGTTCCCGGGCTGAAAAACTGTTTTTT | CASSLGSRAEKLFF
TRBJ1-3 | TRBD1 | . | TRBV7-8 | TGTGCCAGCAGCTTCTTACAGGGGAGCGGAAACACCATATATTTT | CASSFLQGSGNTIYF
TRBJ2-5 | TRBD1 | few | TRBV5-1 | TGCGCCAGCAGCTTGGCGGGACAGGGGGCGGAGACCCAGTACTTC | CASSLAGQGAETQYF
TRBJ2-7 | . | many | TRBV5-1 | TGCGCCAGCAGCCTACAGGGTAGCGGGTCCTACGAGCAGTACTTC | CASSLQGSGSYEQYF
TRBJ2-1 | . | medium-sized | TRBV6-6 | TGTGCCAGCAGTTACCGGAAGGGGGGTGAGCAGTTCTTC | CASSYRKGGEQFF
TRBJ1-2 | TRBD1 | . | TRBV7-6 | TGTGCCAGCAGCTTAGGGACAGGCGGTGGCTACACCTTC | CASSLGTGGGYTF
TRBJ2-4 | TRBD2 | few | TRBV6-1 | TGTGCCAGCACCGGAGCGGGAGCTAAGCCTTCGGTCAAAAACATTCAGTACTTC | CASTGAGAKPSVKNIQYF
TRBJ1-1 | . | . | TRBV14 | TGTGCCAGCAAGAGGGGGTTGAGCACTGAAGCTTTCTTT | CASKRGLSTEAFF
TRBJ2-4 | . | many | TRBV6-2/TRBV6-3 | TGTGCCAGCAGCCGGGACTTACGGGCCAAAAACATTCAGTACTTC | CASSRDLRAKNIQYF
TRBJ2-7 | . | few | TRBV7-9 | TGTGCCAGCAGCTCTTCCGGGACGCCGACCTACGAGCAGTACTTC | CASSSSGTPTYEQYF
TRBJ2-7 | TRBD2 | few | TRBV10-3 | TGTGCCGCCGCACCGACGCTAGCGGACTCCTACGAGCAGTACTTC | CAAAPTLADSYEQYF
TRBJ1-3 | TRBD1 | once | TRBV5-1 | TGCGCCAGCAGCTTGGGACAGGGGCTGACCTCTGGAAACACCATATATTTT | CASSLGQGLTSGNTIYF
TRBJ2-7 | . | . | TRBV10-3 | TGTGCCATCAGTGAGGGGTCAGGTTCTGCCGAGCAGTACTTC | CAISEGSGSAEQYF
TRBJ2-1 | . | few | TRBV7-3 | TGTGCCAGCAGCTTAACATCCGACGGTGAGCAGTTCTTC | CASSLTSDGEQFF
TRBJ2-3 | . | many | TRBV30 | TGTGCCTGGAGACACTCACTTGGGGCAGATACGCAGTATTTT | CAWRHSLGADTQYF
TRBJ1-1 | . | many | TRBV2 | TGTGCCAGCATGGCCAGGCCCAACACTGAAGCTTTCTTT | CASMARPNTEAFF
TRBJ2-3 | . | few | TRBV20-1 | TGCAGTGTGAGGAGAGTGGATACGCAGTATTTT | CSVRRVDTQYF
TRBJ2-7 | TRBD2 | many | TRBV7-3 | TGTGCCAGCAGCTTAAAACCCCCTCTAGCGGGAGGGGCCTACGAGCAGTACTTC | CASSLKPPLAGGAYEQYF
TRBJ2-1 | TRBD2 | many | TRBV20-1 | TGCAGTGCCCTTTGGACTAGCGGGCGAGGTTACAATGAGCAGTTCTTC | CSALWTSGRGYNEQFF
TRBJ2-2 | . | . | TRBV11-3 | TGTGCCAGCAGCTTAGCTGTTGCCGGGGAGCTGTTTTTT | CASSLAVAGELFF